Listed below are T cell receptor beta chains from one sample, sequenced in a study of blood T cell repertoires in COVID-19. Clones were read by immunoSEQ multiplex PCR, and TCRdb kept only the in-frame ones, dropping some. The data contain about 140,000 clones, approximately 80% of them singletons. Sample: peripheral blood. The source of these receptors is a woman older than 75 with active or convalescent COVID-19. Each CDR3 is given with its conserved first and last residue. The order of the fields is CDR3 protein, V gene, J gene.

CDR3: CATSPGQGARGNTIYF; V: TRBV15; J: TRBJ1-3
CDR3: CASSSDRSGYGYTF; V: TRBV9; J: TRBJ1-2
CDR3: CASSWGQGIDTQYF; V: TRBV6-5; J: TRBJ2-3
CDR3: CASSWGGRSGNTIYF; V: TRBV28; J: TRBJ1-3
CDR3: CASSGQLGNTIYF; V: TRBV19; J: TRBJ1-3
CDR3: CASGGSNEQFF; V: TRBV19; J: TRBJ2-1
CDR3: CASSQNQGLNTIYF; V: TRBV4-1; J: TRBJ1-3
CDR3: CASSQDLEGAGMNQPQHF; V: TRBV4-3; J: TRBJ1-5
CDR3: CASSPQTGGGADTQYF; V: TRBV5-1; J: TRBJ2-3
CDR3: CASSTGLGGYQETQYF; V: TRBV7-2; J: TRBJ2-5
CDR3: CATSDFGTGSDTQYF; V: TRBV24-1; J: TRBJ2-3
CDR3: CASSKRGQGRDTEAFF; V: TRBV11-2; J: TRBJ1-1
CDR3: CASSLGTGVAGELFF; V: TRBV7-9; J: TRBJ2-2
CDR3: CASSLGPLLAQQPQHF; V: TRBV5-1; J: TRBJ1-5
CDR3: CASSPIGGAIFYNEQFF; V: TRBV3-1/TRBV3-2; J: TRBJ2-1
CDR3: CASSSGLASLQETQYF; V: TRBV5-5; J: TRBJ2-5
CDR3: CAISEGQGAWAKNIQYF; V: TRBV10-3; J: TRBJ2-4
CDR3: CASSFPGQGVYGYTF; V: TRBV5-6; J: TRBJ1-2
CDR3: CASSLDILRTELYEQYF; V: TRBV7-2; J: TRBJ2-7
CDR3: CASSWRQGGTDTQYF; V: TRBV5-1; J: TRBJ2-3
CDR3: CASSYSTYEQYF; V: TRBV28; J: TRBJ2-7
CDR3: CASSYGGGHYTEAFF; V: TRBV6-5; J: TRBJ1-1
CDR3: CASSSAGTGGRNTIYF; V: TRBV7-2; J: TRBJ1-3
CDR3: CASSYDRGNQPQHF; V: TRBV6-6; J: TRBJ1-5
CDR3: CASSIRNYGYTF; V: TRBV19; J: TRBJ1-2
CDR3: CASSQQGYSEAFF; V: TRBV14; J: TRBJ1-1
CDR3: CASRTGGSYGYTF; V: TRBV28; J: TRBJ1-2
CDR3: CASRPGTDPNNEQFF; V: TRBV5-1; J: TRBJ2-1
CDR3: CASSVEAGGPVDTQYF; V: TRBV9; J: TRBJ2-3
CDR3: CASVGTLEVSPLHF; V: TRBV28; J: TRBJ1-6
CDR3: CASSNRGANTDTQYF; V: TRBV19; J: TRBJ2-3
CDR3: CASSLTQGNGYTF; V: TRBV3-1/TRBV3-2; J: TRBJ1-2
CDR3: CASSSTQGAHGYTF; V: TRBV5-1; J: TRBJ1-2
CDR3: CSAGGTEAFF; V: TRBV20-1; J: TRBJ1-1
CDR3: CASRDVNEKLFF; V: TRBV19; J: TRBJ1-4
CDR3: CAWSVPAAADTQYF; V: TRBV30; J: TRBJ2-3
CDR3: CASSPTDTRETQYF; V: TRBV7-9; J: TRBJ2-5
CDR3: CASSPPPVNTEAFF; V: TRBV18; J: TRBJ1-1
CDR3: CASSLAPGQPQHF; V: TRBV7-8; J: TRBJ1-5
CDR3: CASSEAPSSYNEQFF; V: TRBV2; J: TRBJ2-1
CDR3: CASSPGTGARSGANVLTF; V: TRBV19; J: TRBJ2-6
CDR3: CASREPQISGYTF; V: TRBV6-5; J: TRBJ1-2
CDR3: CASSLDRSYGYTF; V: TRBV12-3/TRBV12-4; J: TRBJ1-2
CDR3: CASSPDLWTSGGLTDTQYF; V: TRBV7-3; J: TRBJ2-3
CDR3: CASSPVVTGGREQYF; V: TRBV18; J: TRBJ2-7